This T cell receptor (beta chain) was profiled in a study of metastatic and nonmetastatic thyroid tumors. J lost 2 bases, V lost 5 bases, and 5 bases had no gene match. Germline values: CDR1 MNHEY, CDR2 SMNVEV (reference sequence). This CDR3 has 15 residues. This clone is medium-sized. Thyroid surgery took place with no prior treatment in any patient. Original handling: To classify distant metastasis in papillary thyroid cancer, a model was built from CDR3 differences across clinicopathological groups. With MiXCR, TCRdb called clones anew from the PCR reads. The authors' filters were not applied to this entry. Of 21,000 or so clones detected, about 12% appear once; the ten largest clones hold about 6%.

This receptor was identified in a male donor with papillary thyroid cancer or a benign thyroid nodule (not recorded which). Some clones in this sample may be carry-over from other donors' samples. The sample comprised blood. The chain uses TRBV27 and TRBJ2-1; 8 positions agree with TRBD1. This CDR3 reads CASSPGTGTYNEQFF. In nucleotides, the CDR3 is TGTGCCAGCAGTCCCGGGACAGGCACCTACAATGAGCAGTTCTTC.